A single sample is the source of the 25 T cell receptor beta chains below, sequenced in a study of T-cell memory formation after mild COVID-19. TCRdb passed the 5' RACE reads through MiXCR, listing each CDR3 protein once. The sample holds 560,000 or so distinct CDR3 sequences; 17% are singletons and the top ten take approximately 8.1%. Sample: PBMCs or a T cell subset sorted from them (not recorded which). These receptors were taken from an adult woman who had mild COVID-19 (a few samples of this study predate the infection). Cell type and time point are not known.

This clonotype was seen more than once but under ten times. The chain has TRBV9 and TRBJ2-5; 8 nucleotides line up with TRBD2. V dropped 4 bases and J dropped 2; count of bases not matched to a gene: 4. CDR1 SGDLS and CDR2 YYNGEE come from the germline V gene. The CDR3 sequence is 14 residues long. In DNA form, the CDR3 reads TGTGCCAGCAGCCCGGTAGCGGGACAAGAGACCCAGTACTTC. This sequence encodes CASSPVAGQETQYF.

V usage is TRBV29-1 and J usage is TRBJ1-2, with 8 bases matching TRBD1. V gave up 0 bases and J gave up 4 bases; unmatched junction bases: 10. The germline V gene has CDR1 SQVTM and CDR2 ANQGSEA. The CDR3 extends over 16 amino acids. CDR3 sequence (DNA): TGCAGCGTTGAAGATAATCGGACAGGGTTGGGCTATGGCTACACCTTC. As protein: CSVEDNRTGLGYGYTF.

The chain links TRBV12-3 or TRBV12-4 to TRBJ2-3; TRBD2 matches at 8 bases. The CDR3 is 13 amino acids. Unmatched junction bases numbered 5, after V lost 6 bases and J lost 6 bases. The CDR3 DNA reads TGTGCCAGCAGGCCGACTAGCGTGGATACGCAGTATTTT. It encodes CASRPTSVDTQYF.

The gene calls are TRBV20-1 and TRBJ2-7, with D tentatively TRBD1 or TRBD2 (5 bases each). The CDR3 contains 13 residues. V lost 6 bases and J lost 3, with 15 bases in between. Germline CDR1 and CDR2: DFQATT and SNEGSKA (reference sequence). CDR3: CSAPPGHRYEQYF. The CDR3 coding sequence is TGCAGTGCACCCCCGGGGCACCGCTACGAGCAGTACTTC.

This clonotype showed up just a few times. The chain couples TRBV6-1 to TRBJ2-5; 7 bases map to TRBD1. This CDR3 comprises 13 residues. CDR1 MNHNS and CDR2 SASEGT come from the germline V gene. Trimming at V came to 4 bases and at J to 7 bases, leaving 6 bases not matched to a gene. CDR3 loop: CASSGQGSGTQYF. The CDR3 bases are TGTGCCAGCAGTGGACAGGGTTCGGGGACCCAGTACTTC.

The V and J genes are TRBV12-3 or TRBV12-4 and TRBJ2-2; 7 bases line up with TRBD2. Trimming removed 8 bases from V and 0 bases from J; junction bases left unmatched: 9. The CDR3 runs 16 residues. In DNA, the CDR3 is TGTGCCAGCCCCCCCGCGGCGGGAGCGAACACCGGGGAGCTGTTTTTT. Translated, it gives CASPPAAGANTGELFF.

This sequence joins TRBV2 and TRBJ2-7; 11 bases are a match to TRBD2. The CDR3 loop spans 17 amino acids. Looked up from germline, CDR1 is SNHLY and CDR2 is FYNNEI. Trimming at V came to 6 bases and at J to 2 bases, leaving 12 bases not matched to a gene. The DNA of the CDR3 is TGTGCCAGCAGCCATGGCCGGACTAGCGGGCCAACCTACGAGCAGTACTTC. Its protein is CASSHGRTSGPTYEQYF.

This clonotype showed up many times. This sequence joins TRBV19 and TRBJ1-1; D unclear. The CDR3 spans 12 residues. V lost 4 bases to trimming and J lost 3 bases, with 6 bases between them. Germline-derived CDR1 and CDR2 are LNHDA and SQIVND (reference sequence). The CDR3 DNA sequence: TGTGCCAGTAGTAAGGGTTACACTGAAGCTTTCTTT. Translation gives CASSKGYTEAFF.

The rearrangement joins TRBV25-1 to TRBJ2-6, with 9 bases that match TRBD1. This CDR3 has 17 residues. Germline-derived CDR1 and CDR2 are MGHDK and SYGVNS. V shed 6 bases and J 0 bases; nucleotides not matched to a gene: 6. The CDR3 bases are TGTGCCAGCAGCCGGGACAGGGCTTTCTCTGGGGCCAACGTCCTGACTTTC. Translated, it gives CASSRDRAFSGANVLTF.

This clonotype was found a few times. The chain couples TRBV13 to TRBJ2-3; a weak D match, TRBD2 (6 bases). CDR3 length: 16 amino acids. CDR1 and CDR2 (germline): PRHDT, FYEKMQ (reference sequence). Trimming stripped 8 bases from V and 2 bases from J, with 20 bases between. CDR3 loop: CASRLRLRETTDTQYF. The DNA of the CDR3 is TGTGCCAGCCGCCTTCGCCTTCGGGAGACCACAGATACGCAGTATTTT.

This clonotype was observed a few times. The chain links TRBV5-4 to TRBJ2-1; D is unclear. Trimming removed 7 bases at V and 2 bases at J, with 13 bases between. The CDR3 is 14 residues long. The V gene's germline CDR1 is SGHNT and CDR2 YYREEE (reference sequence). The CDR3 is CASSSQFPYNEQFF. In nucleotides, the CDR3 is TGTGCCAGCTCGTCACAGTTCCCCTACAATGAGCAGTTCTTC.

The V call is TRBV12-3 or TRBV12-4, the J call TRBJ1-1; unclear D gene. Trimming took 5 bases from V and 1 from J, leaving 17 bases between them. The CDR3 spans 16 residues. CDR3 nucleotides: TGTGCCAGCAGTGCGGCGATCTGGGCCCCGAACACTGAAGCTTTCTTT. This translates into CASSAAIWAPNTEAFF.

This rearrangement joins TRBV27 to TRBJ1-2; possibly TRBD1 for D (5 bases). Per germline, CDR1 MNHEY and CDR2 SMNVEV (reference sequence). V shed 5 bases and J shed 4 bases, with 11 bases lying between them. The CDR3 has 13 amino acids. CDR3 DNA: TGTGCCAGCAGTCCGAGACAGACCTATGGCTACACCTTC. Translation gives CASSPRQTYGYTF.

This clonotype was picked up a small number of times. The genes are TRBV5-6 and TRBJ2-7; 12 bases are shared with TRBD2. Germline loops: CDR1 SGHDT, CDR2 YYEEEE. CDR3 length equals 15 residues. J lost 3 bases, V lost 3 bases, and 4 bases had no gene match. The CDR3 sequence is CASSSLAGGYYEQYF. The CDR3 region has the DNA TGTGCCAGCAGCTCTCTAGCGGGAGGGTACTACGAGCAGTACTTC.

This clonotype was observed at least ten times. V gene TRBV2 combines with J gene TRBJ2-5; D is unclear. This CDR3 comprises 15 residues. Germline CDR1 is SNHLY and CDR2 is FYNNEI. Deletions cut 5 bases from V and 4 bases from J, with 17 bases between. The CDR3 DNA is TGTGCCAGCAGTCTGAACCCACAGCCCCCAGAGACCCAGTACTTC. Translation: CASSLNPQPPETQYF.

The V call is TRBV4-3, the J call TRBJ2-7, with TRBD2 identical over 7 bases. V lost 1 base to trimming and J lost 2 bases; unmatched junction nucleotides: 11. Germline CDR1 LGHNA, CDR2 YSLEER. The CDR3 has 17 residues. This CDR3 is CASSQVWVGGATYEQYF. CDR3 in DNA: TGCGCCAGCAGCCAAGTCTGGGTGGGAGGGGCTACCTACGAGCAGTACTTC.

This chain joins TRBV6-5 and TRBJ2-7; D may be TRBD1 (6 bases). V was trimmed by 8 bases and J by 1 base, leaving 12 bases between them. The CDR3 spans 13 residues. CDR1 MNHEY and CDR2 SVGAGI come from the germline V gene. CDR3: CASRRDKSYEQYF. Written as DNA, the CDR3 is TGTGCCAGCCGCCGGGACAAGTCCTACGAGCAGTACTTC.

The table lists this clonotype with a count of one. V and J are TRBV6-5 and TRBJ1-1; tentatively, D is TRBD1 (5 bases). Germline loops: CDR1 MNHEY, CDR2 SVGAGI. The CDR3 spans 12 residues. V lost 6 bases to trimming and J lost 6 bases, with 11 bases between them. The CDR3 DNA reads TGTGCCAGCAGCTCAGACAGACCTGAAGCTTTCTTT. This sequence encodes CASSSDRPEAFF.

The J gene is TRBJ2-7, the V gene TRBV12-3 or TRBV12-4, with D tentatively TRBD1 or TRBD2 (6 bases each). The CDR3 consists of 17 residues. Trimming left V 5 bases short and J 0 bases short, with 20 bases between. CDR3 sequence (DNA): TGTGCCAGCAGTCAGCAACCGGGGGACACCCTCTCCTACGAGCAGTACTTC. It is translated as CASSQQPGDTLSYEQYF.

The rearrangement uses TRBV7-9 and TRBJ2-5; 7 positions match TRBD1. V shed 1 base, J shed 2 bases, and the junction held 1 base outside the gene matches. This CDR3 has 14 residues. From germline, CDR1 is SEHNR and CDR2 FQNEAQ (reference sequence). CDR3 in DNA: TGTGCCAGCAGCTTAGAGGGACAGCAAGAGACCCAGTACTTC. It translates to CASSLEGQQETQYF.

This rearrangement joins TRBV11-2 to TRBJ2-1; D is perhaps TRBD2 (7 bases). V gave up 5 bases and J gave up 13 bases, with 18 bases separating them. Germline CDR1 SGHAT, CDR2 FQNNGV. The CDR3 length is 13 residues. CDR3 nucleotides: TGTGCCAGCAGCCCGGGACTACAGGGCTTCCAGTTCTTC. It is translated as CASSPGLQGFQFF.

The chain employs TRBV10-1 and TRBJ1-5; D might be TRBD1 (5 bases). The V end lost 7 bases, the J end lost 7 bases, and 11 bases lay between the germline ends. This CDR3 is built from 12 residues. From germline, CDR1 is WNHNN and CDR2 SYGVQD (reference sequence). The CDR3: CASIVREQPQHF. CDR3 DNA: TGCGCCAGCATTGTCAGGGAACAGCCCCAGCATTTT.

This clonotype has a count of ten or more. The chain combines TRBV28 with TRBJ2-1, with 9 bases identical to TRBD2. The length of the CDR3 is 15 residues. The V segment lost 6 bases and the J segment 8 bases; nucleotides outside the gene matches: 11. CDR1 is MDHEN, CDR2 SYDVKM, per germline. This CDR3 is CASSPPSGGTYEQFF. The CDR3 region has the DNA TGTGCCAGCAGCCCCCCCAGCGGGGGGACCTATGAGCAGTTCTTC.

This clonotype was detected a few times. V and J are TRBV5-1 and TRBJ2-3; TRBD1 or TRBD2 may be the D gene (5 bases each). The CDR3 contains 18 residues. The germline gives CDR1 SGHRS, CDR2 YFSETQ. With 3 bases removed from V and 0 bases from J, the gap between germline ends came to 20 bases. The CDR3 loop is CASSSPRGAASSTDTQYF. CDR3 nucleotides: TGCGCCAGCAGCTCCCCGCGAGGGGCGGCCTCTAGCACAGATACGCAGTATTTT.

The chain employs TRBV7-9 and TRBJ2-3; the D gene is possibly TRBD1 (5 bases). The CDR3 loop spans 14 amino acids. V was trimmed by 1 base and J by 2 bases, leaving 7 bases between them. Germline CDR1 is SEHNR and CDR2 is FQNEAQ (reference sequence). Written as DNA, the CDR3 is TGTGCCAGCAGCTTAGAGGGGAACACAGATACGCAGTATTTT. Translated, it gives CASSLEGNTDTQYF.